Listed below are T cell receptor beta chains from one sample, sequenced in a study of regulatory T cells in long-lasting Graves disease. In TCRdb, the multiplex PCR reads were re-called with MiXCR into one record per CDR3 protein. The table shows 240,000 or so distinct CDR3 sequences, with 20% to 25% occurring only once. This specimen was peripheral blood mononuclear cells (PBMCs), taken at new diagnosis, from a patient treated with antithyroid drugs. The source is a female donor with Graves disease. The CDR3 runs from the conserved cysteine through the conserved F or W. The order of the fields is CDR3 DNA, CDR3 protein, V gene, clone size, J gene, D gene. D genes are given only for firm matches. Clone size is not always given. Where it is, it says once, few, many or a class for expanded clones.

cdr3_nt: TGTGCCAGCATCCGGGGTCTTGGCTACACCTTC
cdr3_aa: CASIRGLGYTF
v_call: TRBV27
clone_size: few
j_call: TRBJ1-2
d_call: -

cdr3_nt: TGTGCCAGCAGTTACTGGGGCGGCAATCAGCCCCAGCATTTT
cdr3_aa: CASSYWGGNQPQHF
v_call: TRBV6-2/TRBV6-3
clone_size: -
j_call: TRBJ1-5
d_call: -

cdr3_nt: TGTGCCAGCAGCGCCGGGACTACTAGCACAGATACGCAGTATTTT
cdr3_aa: CASSAGTTSTDTQYF
v_call: TRBV2
clone_size: many
j_call: TRBJ2-3
d_call: TRBD2

cdr3_nt: TGTGCCAGCAGCTCGTACAGGGTTCAACAAGAGACCCAGTACTTC
cdr3_aa: CASSSYRVQQETQYF
v_call: TRBV11-2
clone_size: many
j_call: TRBJ2-5
d_call: -

cdr3_nt: TGTGCCAGCAGCCAAGAGACGCTAGCGGGAGGAGGGGACATTCAGTACTTC
cdr3_aa: CASSQETLAGGGDIQYF
v_call: TRBV3-1
clone_size: many
j_call: TRBJ2-4
d_call: TRBD2

cdr3_nt: TGTGCCAGCAGCTTTCTACATCTGACAGGAAGGGACACAGATACGCAGTATTTT
cdr3_aa: CASSFLHLTGRDTDTQYF
v_call: TRBV7-9
clone_size: many
j_call: TRBJ2-3
d_call: -

cdr3_nt: TGTGCCAGCAGTTCGGCTGGGCGGGACGACACTGAAGCTTTCTTT
cdr3_aa: CASSSAGRDDTEAFF
v_call: TRBV6-2/TRBV6-3
clone_size: many
j_call: TRBJ1-1
d_call: -

cdr3_nt: TGTGCCAGCAGCCCGGACAGATCGGGAAGAAACACCATATATTTT
cdr3_aa: CASSPDRSGRNTIYF
v_call: TRBV11-3
clone_size: -
j_call: TRBJ1-3
d_call: -

cdr3_nt: TGTGCCAGCAGCACTAGCGGGGGGCCCCGGACCCAGTACTTC
cdr3_aa: CASSTSGGPRTQYF
v_call: TRBV9
clone_size: -
j_call: TRBJ2-5
d_call: TRBD2

cdr3_nt: TGTGCCAGCCGAGTACAAGCCGGCGAAAAACTGTTTTTT
cdr3_aa: CASRVQAGEKLFF
v_call: TRBV3-1
clone_size: many
j_call: TRBJ1-4
d_call: -

cdr3_nt: TGTGCCAGCAGGCCCCGGGACCACCGACGGAACGGGGAGCTGTTTTTT
cdr3_aa: CASRPRDHRRNGELFF
v_call: TRBV6-1
clone_size: many
j_call: TRBJ2-2
d_call: -

cdr3_nt: TGTGCCAGCAGGGAGAAGGATCACTATGGCTACACCTTC
cdr3_aa: CASREKDHYGYTF
v_call: TRBV27
clone_size: -
j_call: TRBJ1-2
d_call: -

cdr3_nt: TGCGCCAGCACCTGGGACAGTGCCTACGAGCAGTACTTC
cdr3_aa: CASTWDSAYEQYF
v_call: TRBV5-1
clone_size: many
j_call: TRBJ2-7
d_call: TRBD1

cdr3_nt: TGTGCCAGCAGCTCGGGACTAGCGGGAGTTGGCGATACGCAGTATTTT
cdr3_aa: CASSSGLAGVGDTQYF
v_call: TRBV7-2
clone_size: -
j_call: TRBJ2-3
d_call: TRBD2

cdr3_nt: TGTGCCAGCAGCACGGGACAGGGAGCCAACTATGGCTACACCTTC
cdr3_aa: CASSTGQGANYGYTF
v_call: TRBV5-4
clone_size: many
j_call: TRBJ1-2
d_call: TRBD1

cdr3_nt: TGTGCCAGCAGCTTCCCGACTAGCGGGGCAGAGACCCAGTACTTC
cdr3_aa: CASSFPTSGAETQYF
v_call: TRBV7-9
clone_size: many
j_call: TRBJ2-5
d_call: TRBD2

cdr3_nt: TGTGCCAGCAGCTTATTGGGCCCCCTCCACTTT
cdr3_aa: CASSLLGPLHF
v_call: TRBV11-2
clone_size: many
j_call: TRBJ1-6
d_call: -

cdr3_nt: TGTGCCAGTAGTATCTCCACTAGCGGTACGCAGTATTTT
cdr3_aa: CASSISTSGTQYF
v_call: TRBV19
clone_size: -
j_call: TRBJ2-3
d_call: TRBD2

cdr3_nt: TGTGCCAGCCGGCGGGGGGTCTATAATTCACCCCTCCACTTT
cdr3_aa: CASRRGVYNSPLHF
v_call: TRBV6-1
clone_size: many
j_call: TRBJ1-6
d_call: -

cdr3_nt: TGTGCCAGCAGTTACGTGAACACCGGGGAGCTGTTTTTT
cdr3_aa: CASSYVNTGELFF
v_call: TRBV6-5
clone_size: many
j_call: TRBJ2-2
d_call: -

cdr3_nt: TGCGCCAGCAGGGGCGTGGGGACTAGCGGCAACACAGATACGCAGTATTTT
cdr3_aa: CASRGVGTSGNTDTQYF
v_call: TRBV5-1
clone_size: many
j_call: TRBJ2-3
d_call: TRBD2

cdr3_nt: TGTGCCGGGGATCGGACAGGGGGGTGTGGCTACACCTTC
cdr3_aa: CAGDRTGGCGYTF
v_call: TRBV19
clone_size: -
j_call: TRBJ1-2
d_call: TRBD1

cdr3_nt: TGCGCCAGCAGCGGGGGGGACAGGGCTGAGACCCAGTACTTC
cdr3_aa: CASSGGDRAETQYF
v_call: TRBV5-1
clone_size: many
j_call: TRBJ2-5
d_call: TRBD1

cdr3_nt: TGTGCCAGTAGTATAGGCGGGCCGAGTACGATGAACACTGAAGCTTTCTTT
cdr3_aa: CASSIGGPSTMNTEAFF
v_call: TRBV19
clone_size: -
j_call: TRBJ1-1
d_call: -

cdr3_nt: TGTGCCAGCAGTTGGGGACAGGAGGCGCCCCAGCATTTT
cdr3_aa: CASSWGQEAPQHF
v_call: TRBV12-3/TRBV12-4
clone_size: many
j_call: TRBJ1-5
d_call: TRBD1

cdr3_nt: TGTGCCTGGAGTGAGGGAAATCGAAATCAGCCCCAGCATTTT
cdr3_aa: CAWSEGNRNQPQHF
v_call: TRBV30
clone_size: many
j_call: TRBJ1-5
d_call: -

cdr3_nt: TGTGCCAGCAGCTTATCACAAGAAAACATTCAGTACTTC
cdr3_aa: CASSLSQENIQYF
v_call: TRBV7-2
clone_size: many
j_call: TRBJ2-4
d_call: -

cdr3_nt: TGTGCCAGTAGTGAACAGGGGGTCGGGGAGCTGTTTTTT
cdr3_aa: CASSEQGVGELFF
v_call: TRBV19
clone_size: -
j_call: TRBJ2-2
d_call: TRBD1

cdr3_nt: TGTGCCACCAGCAGAGCCGAGGTCGAGACCGAGCAGTACTTC
cdr3_aa: CATSRAEVETEQYF
v_call: TRBV15
clone_size: many
j_call: TRBJ2-7
d_call: -

cdr3_nt: TGTGCCAGCAGACAGACCGGACAGGCAGGAGGTGGCTACACCTTC
cdr3_aa: CASRQTGQAGGGYTF
v_call: TRBV6-4
clone_size: few
j_call: TRBJ1-2
d_call: TRBD1

cdr3_nt: TGTGCCAGCTCACCGCGACAGGGACCACAGCCCCAGCATTTT
cdr3_aa: CASSPRQGPQPQHF
v_call: TRBV18
clone_size: many
j_call: TRBJ1-5
d_call: TRBD1

cdr3_nt: TGTGCCAGCAGCCACCAGACAGGACCCTACGAGCAGTACTTC
cdr3_aa: CASSHQTGPYEQYF
v_call: TRBV28
clone_size: few
j_call: TRBJ2-7
d_call: -

cdr3_nt: TGCGCCAGCAGTGAGTCGCAGGGTTTGAGCACCGGGGAGCTGTTTTTT
cdr3_aa: CASSESQGLSTGELFF
v_call: TRBV10-1
clone_size: many
j_call: TRBJ2-2
d_call: -

cdr3_nt: TGTGCCAGCACGCCAGGGGGCGACGGCACTGAAGCTTTCTTT
cdr3_aa: CASTPGGDGTEAFF
v_call: TRBV28
clone_size: many
j_call: TRBJ1-1
d_call: TRBD1

cdr3_nt: TGTGCCATCAGTGGTCTAGCGGGAGAGTCCGGGGAGCTGTTTTTT
cdr3_aa: CAISGLAGESGELFF
v_call: TRBV10-3
clone_size: -
j_call: TRBJ2-2
d_call: TRBD2

cdr3_nt: TGTGCCATCAGTGAGCAGGGATCGAGCTATGGCAACACCTTC
cdr3_aa: CAISEQGSSYGNTF
v_call: TRBV10-3
clone_size: many
j_call: TRBJ1-2
d_call: -

cdr3_nt: TGCGCCAGCAGCTGGGCCGAGTCCGATTATGGCTACACCTTC
cdr3_aa: CASSWAESDYGYTF
v_call: TRBV5-1
clone_size: many
j_call: TRBJ1-2
d_call: -

cdr3_nt: TGTGCCACCAGTCTCAGGAGGGGTACCGGGGAGCTGTTTTTT
cdr3_aa: CATSLRRGTGELFF
v_call: TRBV24-1
clone_size: many
j_call: TRBJ2-2
d_call: -

cdr3_nt: TGTGCCAGCAGTGACCCGAGCGGGGGGTTGACAGATACGCAGTATTTT
cdr3_aa: CASSDPSGGLTDTQYF
v_call: TRBV2
clone_size: many
j_call: TRBJ2-3
d_call: TRBD2

cdr3_nt: TGTGCCAGCAGCTCCCGGGACAGGTGGGAGCAGTACTTC
cdr3_aa: CASSSRDRWEQYF
v_call: TRBV11-1
clone_size: many
j_call: TRBJ2-7
d_call: TRBD1

cdr3_nt: TGCAGTGCTACCAGCGGGAGGTCGTACAATGAGCAGTTCTTC
cdr3_aa: CSATSGRSYNEQFF
v_call: TRBV20-1
clone_size: many
j_call: TRBJ2-1
d_call: TRBD2

cdr3_nt: TGCAGTGCTAAGCCAGGGGGTGGGTCGGATGAGCAGTTCTTC
cdr3_aa: CSAKPGGGSDEQFF
v_call: TRBV20-1
clone_size: -
j_call: TRBJ2-1
d_call: TRBD1

cdr3_nt: TGTGCCAGCAGAGACAGGGTCAGAGTCACTGAAGCTTTCTTT
cdr3_aa: CASRDRVRVTEAFF
v_call: TRBV12-3/TRBV12-4
clone_size: many
j_call: TRBJ1-1
d_call: TRBD1

cdr3_nt: TGTGCCAGCGGGGCGCATGAGCAGTTCTTC
cdr3_aa: CASGAHEQFF
v_call: TRBV19
clone_size: -
j_call: TRBJ2-1
d_call: -

cdr3_nt: TGTGCCAGCAGTACCCCACAGGGAATACACACTGAAGCTTTCTTT
cdr3_aa: CASSTPQGIHTEAFF
v_call: TRBV25-1
clone_size: few
j_call: TRBJ1-1
d_call: -

cdr3_nt: TGTGCCAGCAGCTTAGCAGGATGGGGCAGGGGGCGGGATCGGCCCTACGAGCAGTACTTC
cdr3_aa: CASSLAGWGRGRDRPYEQYF
v_call: TRBV7-8
clone_size: -
j_call: TRBJ2-7
d_call: TRBD1

cdr3_nt: TGCAGTGCTACCCCGGCAAAGGCGACCCGCTCCTACAATGAGCAGTTCTTC
cdr3_aa: CSATPAKATRSYNEQFF
v_call: TRBV20-1
clone_size: many
j_call: TRBJ2-1
d_call: -

cdr3_nt: TGTGCCAGCAGCTTAGAGTTAGGGAGCTCCTACGAGCAGTACTTC
cdr3_aa: CASSLELGSSYEQYF
v_call: TRBV7-2
clone_size: many
j_call: TRBJ2-7
d_call: -

cdr3_nt: TGTGCCAGCAGCGGAAGTATAGGGATGCAAGAGACCCAGTACTTC
cdr3_aa: CASSGSIGMQETQYF
v_call: TRBV11-1
clone_size: many
j_call: TRBJ2-5
d_call: -

cdr3_nt: TGCAGTGCCCTTGACATACACCAAGAGACCCAGTACTTC
cdr3_aa: CSALDIHQETQYF
v_call: TRBV20-1
clone_size: many
j_call: TRBJ2-5
d_call: -